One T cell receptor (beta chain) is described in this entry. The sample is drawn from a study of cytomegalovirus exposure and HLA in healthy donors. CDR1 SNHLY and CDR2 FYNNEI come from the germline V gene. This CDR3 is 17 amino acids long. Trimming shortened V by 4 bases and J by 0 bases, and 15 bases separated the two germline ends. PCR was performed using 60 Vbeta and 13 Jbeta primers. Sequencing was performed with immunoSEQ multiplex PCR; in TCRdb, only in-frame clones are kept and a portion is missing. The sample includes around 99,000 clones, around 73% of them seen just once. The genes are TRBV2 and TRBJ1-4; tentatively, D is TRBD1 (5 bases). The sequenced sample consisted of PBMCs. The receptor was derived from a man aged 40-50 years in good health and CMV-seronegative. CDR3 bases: TGTGCCAGCAGTGTCTGGGGCAGGGCATCAACTAATGAAAAACTGTTTTTT. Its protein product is CASSVWGRASTNEKLFF.